This T cell receptor beta chain stems from a study of PD-1 blockade in classical Hodgkin lymphoma. Study as a whole: It was nivolumab at 3 mg/kg, given intravenously every 2 weeks, that patients received.

This clone is judged large. The antigen remains unidentified. Trimming took 1 base from V and 5 from J; bases not matched to a gene: 10. The length of the CDR3 is 16 residues. Per the germline V gene, CDR1 is KGHSH and CDR2 is LQKENI. The protocol was immunoSEQ multiplex PCR, while the TCRdb copy is restricted to in-frame clones and leaves out a portion. The table shows approximately 10,000 clones, with approximately 81% occurring only once. General study points: At C4D1, TCR diversity had climbed significantly for CD4+ cells, though not for CD8+ cells. Patients who initiated nivolumab within 1 year of ASCT were excluded.

Each of the patients experienced relapse following autologous stem cell transplantation, and their brentuximab vedotin exposure differed. Source: peripheral blood mononuclear cells (PBMCs), taken at baseline. This chain connects TRBV18 to TRBJ1-2; 7 bases align to TRBD1. The sequence came from a human donor with classical Hodgkin lymphoma. This chain's CDR3 is CASSPLGQKGAYGYTF. In DNA form, the CDR3 reads TGTGCCAGCTCACCACTAGGACAGAAGGGGGCTTATGGCTACACCTTC. Looking up the rest from reference TRBV18 and TRBJ1-2 gives the full variable domain: NAGVMQNPRHLVRRRGQEARLRCSPMKGHSHVYWYRQLPEEGLKFMVYLQKENIIDESGMPKERFSAEFPKEGPSILRIQQVVRGDSAAYFCASSPLGQKGAYGYTFGSGTRLTVV.